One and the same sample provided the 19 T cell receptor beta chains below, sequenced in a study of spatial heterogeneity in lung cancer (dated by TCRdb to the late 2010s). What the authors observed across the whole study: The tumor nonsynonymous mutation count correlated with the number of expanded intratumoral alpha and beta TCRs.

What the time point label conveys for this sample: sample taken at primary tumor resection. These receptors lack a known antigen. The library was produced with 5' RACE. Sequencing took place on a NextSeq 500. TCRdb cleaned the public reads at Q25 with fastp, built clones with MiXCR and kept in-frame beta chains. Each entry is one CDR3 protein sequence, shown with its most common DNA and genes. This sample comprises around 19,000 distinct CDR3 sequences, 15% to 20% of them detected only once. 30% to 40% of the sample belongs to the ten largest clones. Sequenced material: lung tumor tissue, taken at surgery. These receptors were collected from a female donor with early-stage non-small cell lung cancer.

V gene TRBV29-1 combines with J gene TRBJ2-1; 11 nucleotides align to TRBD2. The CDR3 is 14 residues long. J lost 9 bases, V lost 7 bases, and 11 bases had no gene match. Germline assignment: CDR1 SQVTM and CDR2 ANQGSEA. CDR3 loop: CSGVGLAGGGEQFF. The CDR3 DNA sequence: TGCAGCGGGGTGGGTCTAGCGGGAGGAGGTGAGCAGTTCTTC.

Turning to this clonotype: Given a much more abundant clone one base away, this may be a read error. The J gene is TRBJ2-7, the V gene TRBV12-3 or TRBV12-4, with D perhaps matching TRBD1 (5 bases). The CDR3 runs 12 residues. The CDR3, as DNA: TGTGCCAGCAGTTTTCAGGGCTACGAGCTGTACTTC. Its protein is CASSFQGYELYF.

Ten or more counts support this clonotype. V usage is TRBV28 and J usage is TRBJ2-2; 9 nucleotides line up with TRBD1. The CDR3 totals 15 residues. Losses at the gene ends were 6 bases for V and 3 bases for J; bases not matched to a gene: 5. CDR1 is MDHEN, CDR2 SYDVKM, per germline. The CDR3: CASRLGDRDTGELFF. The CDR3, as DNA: TGTGCCAGCAGACTGGGGGACAGGGACACCGGGGAGCTGTTTTTT.

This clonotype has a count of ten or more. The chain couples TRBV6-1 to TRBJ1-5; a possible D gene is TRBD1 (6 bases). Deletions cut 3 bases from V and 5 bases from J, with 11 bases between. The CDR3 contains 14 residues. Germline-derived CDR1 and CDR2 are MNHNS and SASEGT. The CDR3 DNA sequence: TGTGCCAGCAGTGAGGCCAGGGGTTATCAGCCCCAGCATTTT. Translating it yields CASSEARGYQPQHF.

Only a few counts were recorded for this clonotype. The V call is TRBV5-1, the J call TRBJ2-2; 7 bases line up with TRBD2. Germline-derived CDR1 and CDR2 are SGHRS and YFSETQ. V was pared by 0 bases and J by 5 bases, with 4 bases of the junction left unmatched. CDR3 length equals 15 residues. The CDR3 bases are TGCGCCAGCAGCTTGGTTGGTAGCGGGACCGGGGAGCTGTTTTTT. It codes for CASSLVGSGTGELFF.

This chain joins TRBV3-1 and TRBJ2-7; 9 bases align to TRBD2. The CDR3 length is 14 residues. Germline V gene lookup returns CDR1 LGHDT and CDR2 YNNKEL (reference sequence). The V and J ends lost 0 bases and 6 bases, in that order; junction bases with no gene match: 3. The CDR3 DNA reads TGTGCCAGCAGCCAAGATAGCGGGGGAGTCGAGCAGTACTTC. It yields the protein CASSQDSGGVEQYF.

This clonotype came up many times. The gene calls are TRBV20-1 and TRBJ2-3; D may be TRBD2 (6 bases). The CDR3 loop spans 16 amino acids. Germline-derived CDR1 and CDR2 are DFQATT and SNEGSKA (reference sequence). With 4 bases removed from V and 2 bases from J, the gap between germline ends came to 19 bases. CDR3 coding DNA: TGCAGTGCTAAGGAGGGACCCAGGGTACTCACAGATACGCAGTATTTT. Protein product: CSAKEGPRVLTDTQYF.

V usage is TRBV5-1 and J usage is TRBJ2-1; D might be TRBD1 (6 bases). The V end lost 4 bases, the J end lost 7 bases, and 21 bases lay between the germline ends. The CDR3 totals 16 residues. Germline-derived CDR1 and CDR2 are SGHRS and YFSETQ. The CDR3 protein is CASSQETWGRMNEQFF. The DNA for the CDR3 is TGCGCCAGCAGCCAAGAAACGTGGGGGCGCATGAATGAGCAGTTCTTC.

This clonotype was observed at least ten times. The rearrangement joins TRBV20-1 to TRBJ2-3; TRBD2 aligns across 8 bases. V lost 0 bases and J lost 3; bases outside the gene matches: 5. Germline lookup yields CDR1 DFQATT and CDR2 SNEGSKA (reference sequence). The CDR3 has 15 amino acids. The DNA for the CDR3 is TGCAGTGCTAGAGATGTGGGACTAGGGACAGATACGCAGTATTTT. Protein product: CSARDVGLGTDTQYF.

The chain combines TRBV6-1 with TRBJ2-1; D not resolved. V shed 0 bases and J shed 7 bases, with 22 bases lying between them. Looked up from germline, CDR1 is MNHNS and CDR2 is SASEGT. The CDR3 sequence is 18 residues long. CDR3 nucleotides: TGTGCCAGCAGTGAAGCGCTTCTAGGTAAACTTGATAAGAATGAGCAGTTCTTC. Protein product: CASSEALLGKLDKNEQFF.

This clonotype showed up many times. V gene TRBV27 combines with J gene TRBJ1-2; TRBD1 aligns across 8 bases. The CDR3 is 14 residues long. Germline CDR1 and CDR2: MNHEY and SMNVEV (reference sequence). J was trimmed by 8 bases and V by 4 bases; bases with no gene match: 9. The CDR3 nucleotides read TGTGCCAGCAGTTCCGGGACAGGTTCGAAAGGCTACACCTTC. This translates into CASSSGTGSKGYTF.

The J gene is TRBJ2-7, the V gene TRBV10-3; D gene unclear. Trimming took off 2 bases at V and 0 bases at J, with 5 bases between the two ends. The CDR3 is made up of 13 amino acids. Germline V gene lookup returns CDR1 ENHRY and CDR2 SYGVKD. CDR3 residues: CAISEGFSYEQYF. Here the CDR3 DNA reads TGTGCCATCAGTGAGGGCTTCTCCTACGAGCAGTACTTC.

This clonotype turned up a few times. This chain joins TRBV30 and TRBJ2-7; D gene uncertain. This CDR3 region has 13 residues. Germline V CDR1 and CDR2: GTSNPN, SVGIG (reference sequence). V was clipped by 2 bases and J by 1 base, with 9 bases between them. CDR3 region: CAWSPLGSYEQYF. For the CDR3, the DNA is TGTGCCTGGAGTCCCTTGGGGTCCTACGAGCAGTACTTC.

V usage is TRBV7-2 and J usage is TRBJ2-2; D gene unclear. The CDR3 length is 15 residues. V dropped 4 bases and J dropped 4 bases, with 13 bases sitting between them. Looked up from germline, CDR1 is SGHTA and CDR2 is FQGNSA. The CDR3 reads CASSSTGLITGELFF. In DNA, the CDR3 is TGTGCCAGCAGCTCGACTGGTTTGATCACCGGGGAGCTGTTTTTT.

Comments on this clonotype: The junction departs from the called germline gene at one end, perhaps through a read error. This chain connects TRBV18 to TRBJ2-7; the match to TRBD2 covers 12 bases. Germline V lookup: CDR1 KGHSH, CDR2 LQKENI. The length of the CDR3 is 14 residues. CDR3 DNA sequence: TGTGCCAGCTCACCACGGACTAGCGGGACTCGTCTTACATTC. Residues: CASSPRTSGTRLTF. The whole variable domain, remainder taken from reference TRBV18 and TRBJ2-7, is NAGVMQNPRHLVRRRGQEARLRCSPMKGHSHVYWYRQLPEEGLKFMVYLQKENIIDESGMPKERFSAEFPKEGPSILRIQQVVRGDSAAYFCASSPRTSGTRLTFGPGTRLTVT.

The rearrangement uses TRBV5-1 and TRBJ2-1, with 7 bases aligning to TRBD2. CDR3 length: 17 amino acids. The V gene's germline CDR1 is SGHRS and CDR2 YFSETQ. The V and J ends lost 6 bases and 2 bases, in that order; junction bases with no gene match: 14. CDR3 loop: CASTWSRGELTYNEQFF. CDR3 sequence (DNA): TGCGCCAGCACATGGAGTCGGGGGGAGCTGACCTACAATGAGCAGTTCTTC.

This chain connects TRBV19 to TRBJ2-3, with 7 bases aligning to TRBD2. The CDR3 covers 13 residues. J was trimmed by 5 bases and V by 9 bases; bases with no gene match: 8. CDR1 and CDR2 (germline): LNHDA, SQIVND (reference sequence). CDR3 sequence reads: CASQTGGLDTQYF. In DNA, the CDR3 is TGTGCCAGCCAGACGGGGGGATTAGATACGCAGTATTTT.

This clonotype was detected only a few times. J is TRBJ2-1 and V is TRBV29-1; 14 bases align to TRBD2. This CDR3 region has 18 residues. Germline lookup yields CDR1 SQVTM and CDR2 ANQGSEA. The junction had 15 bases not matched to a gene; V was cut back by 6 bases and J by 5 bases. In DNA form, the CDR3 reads TGCAGCGTGAAGACTAGCGGGAGGGCCCTCTTATCCAACAATGAGCAGTTCTTC. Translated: CSVKTSGRALLSNNEQFF.

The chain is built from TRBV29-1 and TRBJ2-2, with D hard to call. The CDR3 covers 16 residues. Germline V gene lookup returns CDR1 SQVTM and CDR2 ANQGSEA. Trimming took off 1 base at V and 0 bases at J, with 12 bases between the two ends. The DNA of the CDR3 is TGCAGCGTTGAAGTTTTAAAAAAAGCGAACACCGGGGAGCTGTTTTTT. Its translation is CSVEVLKKANTGELFF.